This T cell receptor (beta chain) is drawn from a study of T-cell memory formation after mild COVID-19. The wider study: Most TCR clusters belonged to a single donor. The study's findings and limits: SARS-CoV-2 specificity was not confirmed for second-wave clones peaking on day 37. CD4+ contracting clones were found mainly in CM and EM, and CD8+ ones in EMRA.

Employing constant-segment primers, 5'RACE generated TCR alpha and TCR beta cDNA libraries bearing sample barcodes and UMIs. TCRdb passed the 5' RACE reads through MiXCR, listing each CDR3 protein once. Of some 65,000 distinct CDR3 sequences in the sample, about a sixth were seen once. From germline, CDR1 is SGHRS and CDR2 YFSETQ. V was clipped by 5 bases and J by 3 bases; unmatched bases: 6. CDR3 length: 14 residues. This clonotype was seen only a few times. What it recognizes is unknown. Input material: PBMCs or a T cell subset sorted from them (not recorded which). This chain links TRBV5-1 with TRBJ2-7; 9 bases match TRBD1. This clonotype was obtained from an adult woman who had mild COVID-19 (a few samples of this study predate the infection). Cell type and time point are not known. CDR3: CASSPGTGIYEQYF. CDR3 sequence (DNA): TGCGCCAGCAGTCCCGGGACAGGGATCTACGAGCAGTACTTC.